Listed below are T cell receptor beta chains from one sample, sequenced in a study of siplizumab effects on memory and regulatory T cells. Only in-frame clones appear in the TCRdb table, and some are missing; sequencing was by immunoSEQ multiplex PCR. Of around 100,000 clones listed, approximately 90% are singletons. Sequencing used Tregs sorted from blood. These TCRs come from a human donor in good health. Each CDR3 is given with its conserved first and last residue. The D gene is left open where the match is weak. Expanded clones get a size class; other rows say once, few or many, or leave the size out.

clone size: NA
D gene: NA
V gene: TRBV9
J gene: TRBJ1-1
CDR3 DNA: TGTGCCAGCAGCCCCACTGGGGGGCACACTGAAGCTTTCTTT
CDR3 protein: CASSPTGGHTEAFF

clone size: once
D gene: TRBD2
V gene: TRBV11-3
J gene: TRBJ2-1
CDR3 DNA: TGTGCCAGCAGCTTAACCCGGACTAGCGGGAGTGACCATGAGCAGTTCTTC
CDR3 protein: CASSLTRTSGSDHEQFF

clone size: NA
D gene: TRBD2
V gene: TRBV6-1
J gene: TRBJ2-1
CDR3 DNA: TGTGCCAGCAGTGGAAGACCCGGGACTAGCGGGGGGGCATACAATGAGCAGTTCTTC
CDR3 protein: CASSGRPGTSGGAYNEQFF

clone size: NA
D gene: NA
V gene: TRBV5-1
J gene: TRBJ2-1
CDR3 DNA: TGCGCCAGCAGCTTGGCTGCATCGCGAGGGCAGTTCTTC
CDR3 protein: CASSLAASRGQFF

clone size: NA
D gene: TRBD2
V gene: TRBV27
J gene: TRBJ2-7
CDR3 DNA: TGTGCCAGCAGTCCTTACCTAGCGGGAGTTGGGTACGAGCAGTACTTC
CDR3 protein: CASSPYLAGVGYEQYF

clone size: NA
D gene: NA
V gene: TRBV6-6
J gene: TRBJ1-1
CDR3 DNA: TGTGCCAGCAGCGATGGACAAGGCCCCCTCTTT
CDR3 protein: CASSDGQGPLF

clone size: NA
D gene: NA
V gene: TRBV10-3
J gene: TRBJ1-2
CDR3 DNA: TGTGCCATCAGTGGGACAGCGGACTATGGCTACACCTTC
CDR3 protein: CAISGTADYGYTF

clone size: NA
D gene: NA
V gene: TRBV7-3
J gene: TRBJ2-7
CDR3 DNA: TGTGCCAGCAGCTTAAACGCTCAGGCTAAGTACGAGCAGTACTTC
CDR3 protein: CASSLNAQAKYEQYF

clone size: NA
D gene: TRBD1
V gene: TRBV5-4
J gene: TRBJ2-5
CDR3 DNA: TGTGCCAGCAGCTTGTTCGGGACAGAAGAGACCCAGTACTTC
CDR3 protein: CASSLFGTEETQYF

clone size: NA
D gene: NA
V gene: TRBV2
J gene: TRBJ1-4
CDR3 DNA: TGTGCCAGCAGTGTGACAGGTAGTTGGGAAAAACTGTTTTTT
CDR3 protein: CASSVTGSWEKLFF

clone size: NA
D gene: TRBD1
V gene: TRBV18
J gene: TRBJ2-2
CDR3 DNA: TGTGCCAGCTCATTACTCCGGGACAGAACCACCGGGGAGCTGTTTTTT
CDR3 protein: CASSLLRDRTTGELFF

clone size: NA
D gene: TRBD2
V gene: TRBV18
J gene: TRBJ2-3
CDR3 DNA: TGTGCCAGCTCACCACCTAGCGGGAGAGAGGGTACAGATACGCAGTATTTT
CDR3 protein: CASSPPSGREGTDTQYF

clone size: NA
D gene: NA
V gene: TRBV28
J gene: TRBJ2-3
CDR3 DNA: TGTGCCAGCAGCCCCCAAACAGGGACAGATACGCAGTATTTT
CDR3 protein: CASSPQTGTDTQYF

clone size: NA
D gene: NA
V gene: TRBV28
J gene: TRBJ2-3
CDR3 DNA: TGTGCCAGCAGAGAAGTGGGTTCTAGCACAGATACGCAGTATTTT
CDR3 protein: CASREVGSSTDTQYF

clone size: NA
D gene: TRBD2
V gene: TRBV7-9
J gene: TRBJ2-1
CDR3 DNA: TGTGCCAGCAGCTCGGGACTAGCGGGAGGTGAGCAGTTCTTC
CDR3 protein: CASSSGLAGGEQFF

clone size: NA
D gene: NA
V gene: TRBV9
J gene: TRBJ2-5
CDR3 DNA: TGTGCCAGCACCCGGGGGTGGGAGACCCAGTACTTC
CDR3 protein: CASTRGWETQYF

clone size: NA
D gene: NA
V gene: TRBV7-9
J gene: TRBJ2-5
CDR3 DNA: TGTGCCAGCAGCAACCCCGGGGCGGGGCAAGAGACCCAGTACTTC
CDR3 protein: CASSNPGAGQETQYF

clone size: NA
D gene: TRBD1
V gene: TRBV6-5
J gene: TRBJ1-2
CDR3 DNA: TGTGCCAGCAGTTACAGGGGGCAAGGCTATGGCTACACCTTC
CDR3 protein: CASSYRGQGYGYTF

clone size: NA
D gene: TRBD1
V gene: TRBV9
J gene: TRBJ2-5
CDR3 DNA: TGTGCCAGCAGCCCAACAGGGGTTGTGGGGACCCAGTACTTC
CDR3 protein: CASSPTGVVGTQYF

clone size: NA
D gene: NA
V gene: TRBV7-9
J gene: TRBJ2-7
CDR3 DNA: TGTGCCAGCAGCTTAGGCGCTGGCTACTCTTACGAGCAGTACTTC
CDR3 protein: CASSLGAGYSYEQYF

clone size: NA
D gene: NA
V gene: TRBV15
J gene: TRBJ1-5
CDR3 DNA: TGTGCCACCAGCAGAGAGACGGGTCAGCCCCAGCATTTT
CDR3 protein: CATSRETGQPQHF

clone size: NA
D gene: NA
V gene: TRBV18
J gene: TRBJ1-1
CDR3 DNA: TGTGCCAGCTCACGCACGGAGTTGGCTTTCTTT
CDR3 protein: CASSRTELAFF